A single sample is the source of the 7 T cell receptor beta chains below, sequenced in a study of prognosis after radiotherapy for stage I lung cancer. The TCR beta CDR3 region was amplified from genomic DNA, with two rounds of multiplex PCR being used for the amplification. First-round PCR amplification was performed with primers specific to each TRBV and TRBJ gene. One entry per CDR3 protein, called by TCRdb with MiXCR from the multiplex PCR reads. The repertoire consists of about 31,000 distinct CDR3 sequences, with less than 35% occurring once and the leading ten covering 25% to 35%. The sample consisted of PBMCs, taken before or after stereotactic body radiation therapy (not recorded which). The receptors were sampled from a donor over 45 with non-small cell lung cancer.

A note on this clonotype: Because it lacks the conserved phenylalanine or tryptophan at the end, this CDR3 is likely a read error. The chain combines TRBV2 with TRBJ2-2; tentative D call: TRBD2 (5 bases). Germline-derived CDR1 and CDR2 are SNHLY and FYNNEI. V was pared by 7 bases and J by 5 bases, with 17 bases between. The CDR3 has 15 amino acids. Written as DNA, the CDR3 is TGTGCCAGCAACCTGGACTGTTCTGGGACCGGGGAGCTGTTTTCT. It specifies CASNLDCSGTGELFS.

Points on this clonotype: A single base is all that separates this from a far larger clone, so a read error is likely. The chain carries TRBV30 and TRBJ2-5; 7 nucleotides align to TRBD2. The J call may be faulty, since TRBJ2-1 better matches the DNA end. The germline V gene encodes CDR1 GTSNPN and CDR2 SVGIG (reference sequence). This CDR3 comprises 15 residues. The CDR3 loop is CALSVKSAGSQEQFF. Here the CDR3 DNA reads TGTGCCTTGAGTGTAAAATCAGCGGGAAGTCAGGAGCAGTTCTTC.

CDR3 sequence: CASRIRYRCPYEQYF. The DNA of the CDR3 is TGTGCCAGCAGGATTAGGTACAGGTGCCCCTACGAGCAGTACTTC. V usage is TRBV28 and J usage is TRBJ2-7, with D possibly TRBD1 on 5 matching bases. V was cut by 6 bases and J by 2 bases, with 17 bases left in between. This CDR3 region has 15 residues. Germline lookup yields CDR1 MDHEN and CDR2 SYDVKM.

This clonotype counts as medium-sized. The rearrangement links TRBV6-1 to TRBJ1-2; 7 bases line up with TRBD1. CDR3 length: 13 amino acids. V shed 5 bases and J 7 bases; nucleotides not matched to a gene: 7. Germline CDR1 MNHNS, CDR2 SASEGT. As DNA, the CDR3 is TGTGCCAGCAGTCCTGACAGGGCGGGTGGCTACACCTTC. Translated, it gives CASSPDRAGGYTF.

Points on this clonotype: A much larger clone differs from this one at a single base, so this may be a read error. The chain uses TRBV7-2 and TRBJ1-1; D gene unclear. The CDR3 length is 12 residues. The V gene lost 5 bases and the J gene lost 14 bases, with 18 bases spanning the gap. CDR1 is SGHTA, CDR2 FQGNSA, per germline. In DNA form, the CDR3 reads TGTGCCAGCAGCCAACCCGGCAGGACGAGGTTCTTT. The encoded protein is CASSQPGRTRFF.

This clonotype was seen many times. The chain employs TRBV30 and TRBJ2-1; D is unresolved. Germline-derived CDR1 and CDR2 are GTSNPN and SVGIG (reference sequence). CDR3 size: 10 residues. Trimming cost V 1 base and J 9 bases, with 4 bases left between them. The CDR3 loop is CAWSDSEQFF. Here the CDR3 DNA reads TGTGCCTGGAGTGATAGTGAGCAGTTCTTC. Full variable domain (missing parts from reference TRBV30 and TRBJ2-1): SQTIHQWPATLVQPVGSPLSLECTVEGTSNPNLYWYRQAAGRGLQLLFYSVGIGQISSEVPQNLSASRPQDRQFILSSKKLLLSDSGFYLCAWSDSEQFFGPGTRLTVL.

This clonotype came up many times. The gene calls are TRBV7-9 and TRBJ1-2; D not resolved. In germline, CDR1 is SEHNR, CDR2 FQNEAQ (reference sequence). The CDR3 covers 14 residues. V was clipped by 5 bases and J by 3 bases, with 13 bases between them. CDR3 residues: CASSQTGRYYGYTF. CDR3 bases: TGTGCCAGCAGCCAGACCGGGAGATACTATGGCTACACCTTC.